The clone carrying this TCR beta chain was recorded once. This CDR3 contains 13 residues. V shed 5 bases, J shed 6 bases, and the junction held 4 bases outside the gene matches. Germline V lookup: CDR1 MDHEN, CDR2 SYDVKM. This table comes from immunoSEQ multiplex PCR, and its TCRdb copy is limited to in-frame clones, with some not included. The profile covers approximately 70,000 clones, with about nine tenths appearing a single time and 0.37% taken by the ten largest. These data are taken from a study of technical replicates of blood from several donors. Sequencing was carried out using T cells isolated from PBMCs. This clonotype was obtained from a human donor in good health. Some clones in this sample may be carry-over from other donors' samples. The chain combines TRBV28 with TRBJ1-5, with TRBD1 matching over 7 bases. The CDR3 spells CASSPQGGQPQHF. CDR3 in DNA: TGTGCCAGCAGTCCTCAGGGGGGTCAGCCCCAGCATTTT.